The 24 T cell receptor beta chains given below trace back to one sample, sequenced in a study of neurological immune-mediated disorders. TCRdb independently ran MiXCR on the 5' RACE reads; one entry per CDR3 protein. The sample carries more than 55,000 distinct CDR3 sequences, about 10% recorded once. Regarding time point: longitudinal time-point 2. The sequenced sample consisted of PBMCs. All receptors derive from a man in his thirties or forties in good health.

This clonotype was seen ten or more times. V is TRBV5-1 and J is TRBJ2-5; 12 bases agree with TRBD2. Germline assignment: CDR1 SGHRS and CDR2 YFSETQ. Losses at the gene ends were 7 bases for V and 5 bases for J; bases not matched to a gene: 15. The CDR3 sequence is 17 residues long. CDR3 sequence reads: CASSPSALAGGPETQYF. Written as DNA, the CDR3 is TGCGCCAGCTCTCCGTCGGCCCTAGCGGGAGGGCCGGAGACCCAGTACTTC.

The gene calls are TRBV29-1 and TRBJ2-7; a possible D gene is TRBD2 (6 bases). The CDR3 length is 13 residues. Germline CDR1 reads SQVTM; CDR2 reads ANQGSEA. V gave up 3 bases and J gave up 9 bases, with 18 bases separating them. As DNA, the CDR3 is TGCAGCGTTGAGCCCCGGGCTAGCGACTCGCAGTACTTC. Translation gives CSVEPRASDSQYF.

This clonotype was recorded at least ten times. The chain employs TRBV5-1 and TRBJ2-1; 12 positions match TRBD2. The CDR3 is 14 residues long. Germline-derived CDR1 and CDR2 are SGHRS and YFSETQ. After removal of 3 bases from V and 11 bases from J, the junction contained 6 bases not matched to a gene. CDR3 amino acids: CASSSTGLAGQQFF. As DNA, the CDR3 is TGCGCCAGCAGCTCAACAGGACTAGCGGGACAGCAGTTCTTC. Looking up the rest from reference TRBV5-1 and TRBJ2-1 gives the full variable domain: KAGVTQTPRYLIKTRGQQVTLSCSPISGHRSVSWYQQTPGQGLQFLFEYFSETQRNKGNFPGRFSGRQFSNSRSEMNVSTLELGDSALYLCASSSTGLAGQQFFGPGTRLTVL.

In its sample, this clonotype was seen many times. The V call is TRBV15, the J call TRBJ2-5, with 12 bases lining up with TRBD2. CDR1 LNHNV and CDR2 YYDKDF come from the germline V gene (reference sequence). The CDR3 runs 15 residues. V was pared by 2 bases and J by 5 bases, with 3 bases of the junction left unmatched. The CDR3 DNA is TGTGCCACCAGCAGAAAGACTAGCGGGGGCGAGACCCAGTACTTC. Translated, it gives CATSRKTSGGETQYF. The entire variable domain, with the rest obtained from reference TRBV15 and TRBJ2-5, is as follows: DAMVIQNPRYQVTQFGKPVTLSCSQTLNHNVMYWYQQKSSQAPKLLFHYYDKDFNNEADTPDNFQSRRPNTSFCFLDIRSPGLGDTAMYLCATSRKTSGGETQYFGPGTRLLVL.

The table lists this clonotype with many counts. The rearrangement joins TRBV20-1 to TRBJ2-3; D uncertain. Germline lookup yields CDR1 DFQATT and CDR2 SNEGSKA (reference sequence). This CDR3 is 13 amino acids long. Trimming left V 3 bases short and J 5 bases short, with 12 bases between. The CDR3 bases are TGCAGTGCTAGGGGCTACACCATAGATACGCAGTATTTT. It yields the protein CSARGYTIDTQYF.

This clonotype was counted ten times or more. V usage is TRBV3-1 and J usage is TRBJ2-3; 9 bases map to TRBD2. Germline CDR1 reads LGHDT; CDR2 reads YNNKEL (reference sequence). The CDR3 runs to 18 residues. With 3 bases clipped from V and 4 bases from J, the junction kept 14 bases outside the gene matches. The CDR3 protein is CASSHRGVAGDGADTQYF. Here the CDR3 DNA reads TGTGCCAGCAGCCACCGCGGGGTAGCGGGAGATGGAGCAGATACGCAGTATTTT.

At least ten counts were recorded for this clonotype. The chain has TRBV24-1 and TRBJ2-4; TRBD1 agrees at 7 bases. Germline V gene data show CDR1 as KGHDR and CDR2 as SFDVKD. V trimming: 6 bases; J trimming: 5 bases; junction bases outside the gene matches: 3. This CDR3 has 13 residues. The CDR3 nucleotides are TGTGCCACCAGTACGACAGGGCAAAACATTCAGTACTTC. The encoded protein is CATSTTGQNIQYF.

This clonotype was observed many times. V is TRBV4-1 and J is TRBJ2-3; 7 nucleotides agree with TRBD1. V lost 9 bases to trimming and J lost 0 bases; unmatched junction nucleotides: 15. CDR3 length: 17 residues. The germline CDR1 and CDR2 sequences are MGHRA and YSYEKL. The CDR3 sequence is CASQPGQLHTSTDTQYF. CDR3 coding DNA: TGCGCCAGTCAGCCGGGACAGTTACATACTAGCACAGATACGCAGTATTTT.

This clonotype was counted at least ten times. V gene TRBV5-6 combines with J gene TRBJ2-5, with 10 nucleotides matching TRBD1. This CDR3 is built from 15 residues. Germline CDR1 is SGHDT and CDR2 is YYEEEE. The J segment lost 5 bases and the V segment lost 3 bases, leaving 7 bases of the junction unmatched. CDR3 region: CASSSRDRGTETQYF. Here the CDR3 DNA reads TGTGCCAGCAGCTCTAGGGACAGGGGTACGGAGACCCAGTACTTC.

This clonotype was counted many times. This chain uses TRBV7-2 with TRBJ2-3; 12 bases align to TRBD2. The ends lost 3 bases at V and 1 base at J; junction bases unmatched: 5. The CDR3 totals 17 residues. Looked up from germline, CDR1 is SGHTA and CDR2 is FQGNSA. The CDR3 nucleotides read TGTGCCAGCAGCTTCCGAGGACTAGCGGGGCGCACAGATACGCAGTATTTT. Amino acids: CASSFRGLAGRTDTQYF.

This clonotype was found many times. The V call is TRBV29-1, the J call TRBJ1-1, with D perhaps TRBD1 (5 bases). The CDR3 consists of 16 residues. Trimming took off 7 bases at V and 0 bases at J, with 21 bases between the two ends. Germline V gene sequence: CDR1 SQVTM, CDR2 ANQGSEA. The CDR3 reads CSARGVRSSMNTEAFF. The CDR3 nucleotides are TGCAGCGCCCGAGGGGTGCGGAGTTCCATGAACACTGAAGCTTTCTTT.

On this clonotype: Its ends do not fully match the called genes, so a read error is possible. V and J are TRBV10-3 and TRBJ2-1; D is possibly TRBD1 (6 bases). The CDR3 is 17 residues long. Germline-derived CDR1 and CDR2 are ENHRY and SYGVKD. CDR3 nucleotides: TGTGCCATCAGTGAGTCCACCCGTTCAGGGGCGTACAATGATCAGTTCTTC. The encoded protein is CAISESTRSGAYNDQFF.

This clonotype has ten or more counts. The rearrangement uses TRBV28 and TRBJ2-3, with TRBD1 matching over 7 bases. The V and J ends lost 6 bases and 0 bases, in that order; junction bases with no gene match: 9. The V gene's germline CDR1 is MDHEN and CDR2 SYDVKM. The CDR3 contains 16 residues. The CDR3 is CASSPRQGSSTDTQYF. The CDR3 coding sequence is TGTGCCAGCAGCCCTAGACAGGGCTCTAGCACAGATACGCAGTATTTT.

Ten or more counts support this clonotype. V and J are TRBV7-9 and TRBJ1-5, with 7 bases identical to TRBD1. The J segment lost 4 bases and the V segment lost 3 bases, leaving 6 bases of the junction unmatched. The germline CDR1 and CDR2 sequences are SEHNR and FQNEAQ (reference sequence). The CDR3 contains 15 residues. CDR3 loop: CASSLGRDRNQPQHF. Here the CDR3 DNA reads TGTGCCAGCAGCTTGGGCCGGGACAGAAATCAGCCCCAGCATTTT.

This clonotype was recorded many times. V gene TRBV5-1 combines with J gene TRBJ2-7; D may be TRBD2 (5 bases). The CDR3 sequence is 15 residues long. CDR1 and CDR2 from the germline V gene are SGHRS and YFSETQ. V was shortened by 7 bases and J by 0 bases, with 17 bases between the two germline ends. The CDR3 DNA reads TGCGCCAGCGGGGAAGTAGCGAGCAGCTCCTACGAGCAGTACTTC. Residues: CASGEVASSSYEQYF.

This clonotype has just one count. J is TRBJ2-7 and V is TRBV10-1; D could derive from TRBD1 or TRBD2 (5 bases each). Germline V gives CDR1 WNHNN, CDR2 SYGVQD (reference sequence). The CDR3 has 15 amino acids. V shed 4 bases and J shed 4 bases, with 17 bases lying between them. The CDR3 is CASSAGKGKEYEQYF. The CDR3 DNA follows: TGCGCCAGCAGTGCCGGGAAGGGGAAGGAGTACGAGCAGTACTTC.

This clonotype came up many times. V and J are TRBV29-1 and TRBJ2-1; TRBD2 is a possible D gene (7 bases). V was shortened by 4 bases and J by 12 bases, with 16 bases between the two germline ends. CDR3 length: 12 residues. Germline V gene lookup returns CDR1 SQVTM and CDR2 ANQGSEA. DNA of the CDR3: TGCAGCGTTGGTTTGCGAGGGGGGGTGCAGTTCTTC. The encoded protein is CSVGLRGGVQFF.

This clonotype came up many times. The CDR3 DNA is TGTGCCAGCACTCAGAAGGAGCAGGGAGACCAGTACTTC. Translation gives CASTQKEQGDQYF. The chain carries TRBV6-5 and TRBJ2-5, with D possibly called TRBD1 or TRBD2 (5 bases each). Trimming cost V 7 bases and J 10 bases, with 19 bases left between them. The CDR3 consists of 13 residues. Germline V CDR1 and CDR2: MNHEY, SVGAGI.

This clonotype was detected ten times or more. The chain employs TRBV25-1 and TRBJ2-5, with a possible D match to TRBD2 (5 bases). CDR3 length: 13 amino acids. With 6 bases removed from V and 2 bases from J, the gap between germline ends came to 10 bases. CDR1 and CDR2 from the germline V gene are MGHDK and SYGVNS. The CDR3 region is CASRTPGQETQYF. The CDR3 nucleotides read TGTGCCAGCAGAACCCCGGGACAAGAGACCCAGTACTTC.

This clonotype was recorded at least ten times. The chain employs TRBV9 and TRBJ2-7, with D uncertain. The V and J ends lost 2 bases and 4 bases respectively, with 10 bases between them. Looked up from germline, CDR1 is SGDLS and CDR2 is YYNGEE. The CDR3 loop spans 13 amino acids. CDR3 nucleotide sequence: TGTGCCAGCAGCGTCAGGTTAGGGTACGAGCAGTACTTC. It encodes CASSVRLGYEQYF.

There are many counts of this clonotype. The V and J genes are TRBV5-1 and TRBJ2-5, with TRBD2 matching over 12 bases. The CDR3 consists of 16 residues. CDR1 and CDR2 (germline): SGHRS, YFSETQ. The trim removed 4 bases at V and 2 bases at J, leaving 6 bases unmatched. The CDR3 DNA follows: TGCGCCAGCAGCGCCGGACTAGCGGGACGGCAAGAGACCCAGTACTTC. It translates to CASSAGLAGRQETQYF.

This clonotype qualifies as large. This chain uses TRBV20-1 with TRBJ2-1; weak D call: TRBD2 (5 bases). Germline assignment: CDR1 DFQATT and CDR2 SNEGSKA (reference sequence). Trimming shortened V by 5 bases and J by 4 bases, and 9 bases separated the two germline ends. This CDR3 is built from 12 residues. In DNA, the CDR3 is TGCAGTGCTCCGGACTGGTACAATGAGCAGTTCTTC. It specifies CSAPDWYNEQFF.

This clonotype was found many times. The chain couples TRBV20-1 to TRBJ1-3, with D unclear. Trimming cost V 5 bases and J 6 bases, with 11 bases left between them. The CDR3 spans 12 residues. Looked up from germline, CDR1 is DFQATT and CDR2 is SNEGSKA (reference sequence). CDR3 sequence: CSAESYANTIYF. CDR3 bases: TGCAGTGCTGAGAGTTATGCAAACACCATATATTTT.

This clonotype appeared many times. V is TRBV7-9 and J is TRBJ2-1, with TRBD2 matching over 10 bases. Germline V lookup: CDR1 SEHNR, CDR2 FQNEAQ (reference sequence). This CDR3 contains 17 residues. Losses at the gene ends were 5 bases for V and 7 bases for J; bases not matched to a gene: 14. This chain's CDR3 is CASSPPTASGRRNEQFF. In DNA form, the CDR3 reads TGTGCCAGCAGCCCCCCCACCGCTAGCGGGAGAAGGAATGAGCAGTTCTTC.